This T cell receptor (beta chain) was observed in a study of blood T cells in healthy people across ages. Germline V gives CDR1 LGHNA, CDR2 YSLEER. The germline V and J ends were trimmed by 4 bases and 3 bases, with 15 bases remaining between them. This CDR3 is built from 15 residues. The use of a sample-barcoded 5' primer and a J-beta primer mix characterized a second PCR of 7 to 11 cycles. TCRdb re-called the 5' RACE reads through MiXCR, storing one row per CDR3 protein. The sample has about 1.8 million distinct CDR3 sequences, just under 50% seen once. For every donor, a draw yielded about 10 milliliters of peripheral blood. PBMCs, at least 6 million per sample, were isolated.

The sequence was obtained from a woman aged 40 to 49 in good health. The chain is built from TRBV4-3 and TRBJ1-1; tentatively, D is TRBD1 (5 bases). Input material: blood. The CDR3 coding sequence is TGCGCCAGCAGCCCCTTAAGGGGTTGGGACACTGAAGCTTTCTTT. Its translation is CASSPLRGWDTEAFF.